The 29 T cell receptor beta chains below all came from one sample that was sequenced in a study of tumor-infiltrating lymphocytes in primary liver carcinoma. The investigators made TCR beta cDNA from roughly 0.55 ug total RNA, using a constant-region primer. Three-round nested multiplex PCR performed with slightly modified ARM-PCR produced the TCR beta libraries. A C-beta reverse primer was combined with TRBV1-TRBV30 forward primers in the first two PCR rounds, and each round had 9 to 10 cycles. TCRdb analysed the multiplex PCR reads with MiXCR anew, one entry per CDR3 protein. The profile shows roughly 330,000 distinct CDR3 sequences, roughly two thirds of them singletons. The authors took blood RNA from unsorted whole blood and also extracted germline DNA. Sample: peripheral blood. The receptors derive from a man aged 40-49 years with primary liver carcinoma and hepatitis B virus infection.

In the case of this clonotype: This clone may be a read error of a much larger clone one base away. The rearrangement uses TRBV13 and TRBJ1-1, with TRBD1 as a possible D gene (5 bases). In germline, CDR1 is PRHDT, CDR2 FYEKMQ (reference sequence). The CDR3 length is 14 residues. CDR3 DNA: TGTGCCAGCAGGGATCAGACAGATTACACTGGAGCTTTCTTT. Its translation is CASRDQTDYTGAFF.

Comments on this clonotype: A much larger clonotype is one base distant, so this may be a read error. The chain combines TRBV10-3 with TRBJ2-5; D is ambiguous. Germline V gene lookup returns CDR1 ENHRY and CDR2 SYGVKD. This CDR3 spans 13 amino acids. The CDR3 region is CAISESSAETRYF. The CDR3 DNA sequence: TGTGCCATCAGTGAGTCGTCTGCTGAGACCCGGTACTTC.

Comments on this clonotype: An end of the junction differs from the germline gene, which may be a read error. V usage is TRBV7-9 and J usage is TRBJ2-5, with D perhaps TRBD1 (5 bases). The DNA end favors TRBJ2-1, so the J call may be wrong. CDR1 and CDR2 from the germline V gene are SEHNR and FQNEAQ (reference sequence). The CDR3 has 13 residues. CDR3 amino acids: CTSSLVGAPEQFF. CDR3 sequence (DNA): TGTACCAGCAGCTTAGTTGGGGCCCCTGAGCAGTTCTTC.

As concerns this clonotype: With a much larger clone just one base away, this may be a read error. The chain combines TRBV6-1 with TRBJ2-7, with a weak D call TRBD2 (6 bases). V gave up 2 bases and J gave up 1 base, with 9 bases separating them. The CDR3 is 14 residues long. The germline V gene encodes CDR1 MNHNS and CDR2 SASEGT. The CDR3 DNA follows: TGTGCCAGCAGTGAAAATCGGGGGTCCTACGAGCAGTACTTC. Translation: CASSENRGSYEQYF.

On this clonotype: One end of the junction varies from germline; a read error may be responsible. V usage is TRBV11-2 and J usage is TRBJ2-7; TRBD2 aligns across 9 bases. The CDR3 consists of 17 residues. Germline assignment: CDR1 SGHAT and CDR2 FQNNGV. The CDR3 DNA reads as TGTGCCAGCAGCATAGATTTAGGTCGATTAGCGGGAGACGAGCAGTACTTC. Its protein product is CASSIDLGRLAGDEQYF.

This chain links TRBV4-1 with TRBJ2-3; 12 positions match TRBD2. The length of the CDR3 is 17 residues. Trimming cost V 6 bases and J 0 bases; bases outside gene matches: 7. Germline CDR1 and CDR2: MGHRA and YSYEKL. The CDR3 DNA reads as TGCGCCAGCAGAGTCACGGGGACTAGCGGGAGCACAGATACGCAGTATTTT. It yields the protein CASRVTGTSGSTDTQYF.

As concerns this clonotype: Just one base apart from a much larger clone, this may be a read error. The J gene is TRBJ1-3, the V gene TRBV6-5; tentative D call: TRBD1 (5 bases). Germline V CDR1 and CDR2: MNHEY, SVGAGI. V was trimmed by 0 bases and J by 11 bases, leaving 14 bases between them. The CDR3 contains 14 residues. This chain's CDR3 is CASSYSGGSDAIYF. Here the CDR3 DNA reads TGTGCCAGCAGTTACTCGGGGGGTAGCGACGCCATATATTTT.

Regarding this clonotype: Compared with germline, one end of the junction differs, possibly owing to a read error. The gene calls are TRBV5-5 and TRBJ2-1, with D possibly being TRBD1 (6 bases). In germline, CDR1 is SGHKS, CDR2 YYEKEE (reference sequence). The CDR3 length is 17 residues. The CDR3 region is CASSQRAAIGGYNKQFF. CDR3 DNA: TGTGCCAGCAGCCAACGCGCCGCTATTGGGGGCTACAATAAGCAGTTCTTC.

Points on this clonotype: The CDR3 does not end in the conserved phenylalanine or tryptophan, so this is likely a read error. The DNA is left out, because the CDR3 cannot be placed on it with certainty; the CDR3 is given as TCRdb lists it. The chain combines TRBV29-1 with TRBJ1-1. With termini counted, the CDR3 has 12 amino acids. Per germline, CDR1 SQVTM and CDR2 ANQGSEA. CDR3 amino acids: CSVDRGQSEAFL.

This clonotype has a count of ten or more. The chain carries TRBV11-2 and TRBJ2-4; possible D gene TRBD1, 6 bases. Germline V lookup: CDR1 SGHAT, CDR2 FQNNGV. The CDR3 runs to 14 residues. Trimming took off 3 bases at V and 3 bases at J, with 9 bases between the two ends. Here the CDR3 DNA reads TGTGCCAGCAGCTTCGACAGGCTCAAAAACATTCAGTACTTC. Its protein is CASSFDRLKNIQYF.

V gene TRBV12-3 or TRBV12-4 combines with J gene TRBJ2-2; D gene ambiguous. The CDR3 covers 15 residues. V was shortened by 6 bases and J by 3 bases, with 14 bases between the two germline ends. CDR3 in amino acids: CASRPGAWDTGELFF. The CDR3 coding sequence is TGTGCCAGCAGGCCGGGTGCTTGGGACACCGGGGAGCTGTTTTTT.

Note on this clonotype: The CDR3 carries no conserved terminal phenylalanine or tryptophan, so it likely arises from a read error. V usage is TRBV11-2 and J usage is TRBJ1-1; 10 bases line up with TRBD1. The CDR3 loop spans 14 amino acids. CDR1 and CDR2 (germline): SGHAT, FQNNGV. CDR3 in amino acids: CPSSFGTGVAEAFL. As DNA, the CDR3 is TGTCCCAGCAGCTTCGGGACAGGGGTGGCTGAAGCTTTCCTT.

This rearrangement joins TRBV12-3 or TRBV12-4 to TRBJ1-1; weak D call: TRBD1 (6 bases). CDR3 length: 14 residues. V was clipped by 3 bases and J by 4 bases, with 12 bases between them. CDR3 in DNA: TGTGCCAGCAGTTTGGTGGGGGGCATCACTGAAGCTTTCTTT. It translates to CASSLVGGITEAFF.

This clonotype was observed many times. The chain carries TRBV6-5 and TRBJ2-6; D not certain. The CDR3 spans 15 residues. Trimming pared 5 bases from V and 1 base from J, leaving 9 bases between. CDR1 MNHEY and CDR2 SVGAGI come from the germline V gene. CDR3 coding DNA: TGTGCCAGCAGTAAGCCGGGTTCTGGGGCCAACGTCCTGACTTTC. This translates into CASSKPGSGANVLTF.

The V and J genes are TRBV11-2 and TRBJ2-3; 10 bases line up with TRBD2. Germline V gene data show CDR1 as SGHAT and CDR2 as FQNNGV. V lost 7 bases to trimming and J lost 8 bases; unmatched junction nucleotides: 15. This CDR3 contains 16 residues. The CDR3 protein is CASKLAGTSGEGTQYF. The CDR3 coding sequence is TGTGCCAGCAAACTAGCGGGAACATCTGGTGAAGGTACGCAGTATTTT. The whole variable domain, filled in from reference TRBV11-2 and TRBJ2-3, reads EAGVAQSPRYKIIEKRQSVAFWCNPISGHATLYWYQQILGQGPKLLIQFQNNGVVDDSQLPKDRFSAERLKGVDSTLKIQPAKLEDSAVYLCASKLAGTSGEGTQYFGPGTRLTVL.

On this clonotype itself: Since a much larger clone is just one base distant, this may be a read error. The chain uses TRBV6-6 and TRBJ1-5; no reliable D call. CDR1 and CDR2 from the germline V gene are MNHNY and SVGAGI (reference sequence). The CDR3 has 15 residues. The CDR3 protein is CVSSYLGPSNQPQHF. The CDR3 DNA reads as TGTGTCAGCAGTTACCTGGGCCCTAGCAATCAGCCCCAGCATTTT.

A few counts support this clonotype. The chain couples TRBV13 to TRBJ2-7; D may match TRBD1 or TRBD2 (5 bases each). The length of the CDR3 is 14 residues. Germline assignment: CDR1 PRHDT and CDR2 FYEKMQ (reference sequence). V dropped 6 bases and J dropped 6 bases, with 18 bases sitting between them. CDR3 sequence (DNA): TGTGCCAGCAGTGCCCGGGACCTACGAGGCGAGCAGTACTTC. It yields the protein CASSARDLRGEQYF.

As concerns this clonotype: With a much larger clone just one base away, this may be a read error. The chain has TRBV6-1 and TRBJ1-6, with TRBD1 identical over 7 bases. V lost 6 bases and J lost 3; bases outside the gene matches: 5. This CDR3 contains 15 residues. Germline CDR1 is MNHNS and CDR2 is SASEGT. CDR3 sequence (DNA): TGTGCCAGCAGGGCAGACAGGGTCTATAATTCACCCCTCCACTTT. Translated, it gives CASRADRVYNSPLHF.

For this clonotype: At one of its ends the junction is not consistent with the germline gene, which may arise from a read error. This sequence joins TRBV6-5 and TRBJ1-1, with D perhaps TRBD1 (6 bases). CDR3 length: 16 residues. Germline assignment: CDR1 MNHEY and CDR2 SVGAGI. CDR3 amino acids: CASSSESSGANTEALF. The CDR3 DNA sequence: TGTGCCAGCAGTTCTGAGTCATCGGGGGCGAACACTGAAGCTTTATTT.

A word on this clonotype: This CDR3 fails to terminate in the conserved phenylalanine or tryptophan, so it likely reflects a read error. The chain carries TRBV6-2 or TRBV6-3 and TRBJ2-7; D may be TRBD2 (5 bases). Germline V lookup: CDR1 MNHEY, CDR2 SVGEGT. V was shortened by 0 bases and J by 10 bases, with 13 bases between the two germline ends. This CDR3 contains 13 residues. DNA of the CDR3: TGTGCCAGCAGTTACTCGACGGAGAGGGCACAGTACCTC. This sequence encodes CASSYSTERAQYL.

As concerns this clonotype: In this CDR3 the conserved last residue, phenylalanine or tryptophan, is missing, so a read error is likely. The DNA is omitted, as the CDR3 cannot be located on it reliably, and the CDR3 follows TCRdb's listing. This rearrangement joins TRBV11-2 to TRBJ2-1; the table calls TRBD2, which could not be checked here. Germline V gene data show CDR1 as SGHAT and CDR2 as FQNNGV. 14 amino acids form the CDR3, both terminal residues included. The CDR3 spells CASSLYGLVSEHFL.

The chain uses TRBV1 and TRBJ1-5; the D call TRBD1 from the table was never checked on the DNA. TRBV1 is a pseudogene. This CDR3 contains 13 residues. The CDR3 loop is CTSKTGGGQPQHF. In nucleotides, the CDR3 is TGCACCAGCAAAACAGGGGGCGGGCAGCCCCAGCATTTT.

Comments on this clonotype: A much larger clone lies one base from this, so it may be a read error. This sequence joins TRBV10-3 and TRBJ2-3; D gene ambiguous. CDR3 length equals 13 residues. The V gene's germline CDR1 is ENHRY and CDR2 SYGVKD. CDR3 DNA: TGTCCCATCAGTGTGCGCCCGCGTGATACGCAGTATTTT. Its protein product is CPISVRPRDTQYF.

This chain uses TRBV5-1 with TRBJ2-3, with 9 bases matching TRBD2. Germline lookup yields CDR1 SGHRS and CDR2 YFSETQ. With V trimmed by 1 base and J by 8 bases, 11 bases remained unmatched. The CDR3 is 16 residues long. CDR3 coding DNA: TGCGCCAGCAGCTTGATAATAGCGGGAGACCTTGGTACGCAGTATTTT. Translation: CASSLIIAGDLGTQYF.

This clonotype was picked up a small number of times. The V and J genes are TRBV7-9 and TRBJ2-7, with TRBD1 matching over 7 bases. The length of the CDR3 is 17 residues. CDR1 and CDR2 (germline): SEHNR, FQNEAQ (reference sequence). V gave up 4 bases and J gave up 3 bases; unmatched junction bases: 15. This CDR3 reads CASSSRGLRTGLYEQYF. CDR3 nucleotides: TGTGCCAGCAGCTCCCGAGGCCTCAGGACAGGCCTCTACGAGCAGTACTTC. The variable domain in full, with the rest retrieved from reference TRBV7-9 and TRBJ2-7, is DTGVSQNPRHKITKRGQNVTFRCDPISEHNRLYWYRQTLGQGPEFLTYFQNEAQLEKSRLLSDRFSAERPKGSFSTLEIQRTEQGDSAMYLCASSSRGLRTGLYEQYFGPGTRLTVT.

With regard to this clonotype: A much more abundant neighbour one base away suggests this may be a read error. The chain couples TRBV12-3 or TRBV12-4 to TRBJ1-3; D is possibly TRBD1 (5 bases). The V gene lost 6 bases and the J gene lost 3 bases, with 9 bases spanning the gap. The CDR3 sequence is 13 residues long. CDR3 nucleotides: TGTGCCAGCAGCGACAGTTATGGAAACACCATATATTTT. Translation gives CASSDSYGNTIYF.

The table lists this clonotype with a count of one. Sequence at one end of the junction differs from germline and may be a read error. V and J are TRBV29-1 and TRBJ2-7, with TRBD2 matching 9 bases. This CDR3 spans 14 amino acids. Germline V gives CDR1 SQVTM, CDR2 ANQGSEA. The CDR3 here is CSVARLAAPYEQYF. CDR3 nucleotides: TGCAGCGTTGCTAGACTAGCGGCCCCCTACGAGCAGTACTTT.

Comment on this clonotype: This sequence may be a read error, since a much larger clone differs from it by one base. This rearrangement joins TRBV6-1 to TRBJ2-7; no clear D. V was trimmed by 5 bases and J by 0 bases, leaving 8 bases between them. The CDR3 consists of 13 residues. Germline CDR1 is MNHNS and CDR2 is SASEGT. The CDR3 sequence: CASSYPNSYEQYF. The CDR3 nucleotides are TGTGCCAGCAGTTACCCCAACTCCTACGAGCAGTACTTC.

The rearrangement links TRBV6-1 to TRBJ1-4; TRBD1 might be the D (5 bases). The CDR3 is 13 residues long. The V gene's germline CDR1 is MNHNS and CDR2 SASEGT. Between the trimmed V and J ends, which lost 5 bases and 6 bases, there was a span of 10 bases. This chain's CDR3 is CASSSGGDEKLFF. The CDR3 bases are TGTGCCAGCAGTTCAGGAGGGGATGAAAAACTGTTTTTT.